Sequencing of this TCR beta chain was carried out in a study of T-cell memory formation after mild COVID-19 (dated by TCRdb to the early 2020s). Broadly, across the study: Most TCR sequence clusters were specific to one of the two donors. Longitudinal TCRalpha and TCRbeta repertoire sequencing tracked T-cell clones expanding and contracting after mild COVID-19 in a couple of donors. Two young, previously healthy adult volunteers, one female and one male, were included in the cohort.

Ficoll-Paque density gradient centrifugation was the method used to isolate PBMCs. Study-wide findings and limitations: Contracting CD4+ clones were located mainly in the CM and EM memory subsets, whereas CD8+ clones were found to be enriched in EMRA. Some responding clones were detected in pre-infection memory, suggesting pre-existing cross-reactive memory T cells joined the SARS-CoV-2 response. Clones that contracted from day 15 to 85 showed balanced CD4/CD8 phenotypes, whereas a second wave of clones that expanded from day 15 to 37 leaned towards CD4+. SARS-CoV-2 specificity was not confirmed for the second-wave clones peaking on day 37. The study included only a couple of mild cases, and larger cohorts that include severe cases with pre-infection samples were judged to be necessary.

The CDR3, from cysteine to phenylalanine, totals 14 residues. CDR3 DNA is the only sequence kept; it has 42 bases, read in frame from the first base. CDR1 and CDR2, looked up from the germline V gene (reference sequence), are SGHAT and FQDESV. V and J are truncated by 5 bases and 1 base respectively, leaving an intervening sequence of 11 bases. TCRdb names Illumina NovaSeq 6000 as the instrument used. TCRalpha and TCRbeta cDNA libraries were built by 5'RACE with constant-segment primers, adding sample barcodes and unique molecular identifiers. RNA was extracted from every sample with Trizol reagent. Library amplification was performed in two PCR steps, and a second sample barcode and Illumina TruSeq adapters were introduced in the second step. The libraries were sequenced on an Illumina NovaSeq using 2 x 150 bp paired-end reads. On the authors' methods: With migec v1.2.7, reads were demultiplexed and then collapsed into UMI-guided consensus sequences. With mixcr v2.1.11, UMI consensuses were aligned to TRA and TRB V and J templates and assembled into clonotypes. A clonotype was counted as expanded or contracted only when both edgeR and NoisET called the clonotype significant, with the noise models trained on biological replicates. For edgeR calls, the thresholds were a false discovery rate-adjusted p below 0.01 and a log2 fold-change of 1. PCA with hierarchical clustering of max-normalized trajectories of the 1000 most abundant clonotypes was used as exploratory dynamics analysis. Each responding clone was given a CD4 or CD8 phenotype based on the CD4+ and CD8+ repertoires, which had been sequenced separately. TCRdb applied fastp at Q25 and MiXCR to the public reads, then kept only in-frame beta chains. A single entry per CDR3 protein holds the most common genes and DNA from its merged rows. V and J calls and clone size were set by TCRdb, not the authors. The sample table lists about 450,000 distinct CDR3 sequences, under 25% of them with a count of one. Jointly, the top ten make up around 12% of the sample.

The sample holds many counts of this clonotype. The antigen it binds to is not known. Base qualities are missing; no much larger clone stands one base away. Recombination connected TRBV11-1 to TRBJ2-5; TRBD2 is a weak D gene call, 5 bases matching. The receptor comes from an adult woman who had mild COVID-19 (a few samples of this study predate the infection). The sample titles of this study are shuffled in the database, so cell type and time point are left out; the donor was told from shared clones. The sequenced sample consisted of PBMCs or a T cell subset sorted from them (not recorded which). In nucleotide form, the sequence is TGTGCCAGCAGCCGATCGCGGGCCCAAGAGACCCAGTACTTC. Translated, it reads CASSRSRAQETQYF.